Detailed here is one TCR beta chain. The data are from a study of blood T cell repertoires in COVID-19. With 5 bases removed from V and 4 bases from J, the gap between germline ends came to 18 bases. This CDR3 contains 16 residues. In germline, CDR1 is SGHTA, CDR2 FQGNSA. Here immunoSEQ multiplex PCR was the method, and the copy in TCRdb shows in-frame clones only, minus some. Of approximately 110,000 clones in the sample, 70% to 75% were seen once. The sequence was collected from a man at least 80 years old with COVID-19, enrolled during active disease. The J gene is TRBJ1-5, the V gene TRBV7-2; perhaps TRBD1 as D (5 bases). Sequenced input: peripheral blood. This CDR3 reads CASSTTWKGRNQPQHF. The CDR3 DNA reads TGTGCCAGCAGCACGACCTGGAAGGGGCGGAATCAGCCCCAGCATTTT. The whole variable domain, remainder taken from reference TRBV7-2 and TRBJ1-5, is GAGVSQSPSNKVTEKGKDVELRCDPISGHTALYWYRQSLGQGLEFLIYFQGNSAPDKSGLPSDRFSAERTGGSVSTLTIQRTQQEDSAVYLCASSTTWKGRNQPQHFGDGTRLSIL.